A single T cell receptor beta chain is shown here with its context. Its antigen is currently unknown. Study observations and caveats: Greatest tumor Treg TCR overlap was with tumor naive CD4+ cells.

This CDR3 has 13 amino acids. Trimming at V came to 4 bases and at J to 4 bases, leaving 2 bases not matched to a gene. Per the germline V gene, CDR1 is SGHDT and CDR2 is YYEEEE. Cells sorted as Tregs were CD4+, CD25+ and CD127-/low. Constant-region reverse primers amplified full-length variable regions, followed by semi-nested Nested Universal Primer A PCR. TCRdb passed the 5' RACE reads through MiXCR, listing each CDR3 protein once. Of roughly 60,000 distinct CDR3 sequences listed, 26% are singletons. This TCR derives from a female donor with breast cancer. The V and J genes are TRBV5-6 and TRBJ2-7; the match to TRBD1 covers 10 bases. Sequencing was done on a sample of tumor-infiltrating Tregs sorted from the breast tumor. CDR3 in DNA: TGTGCCAGCAGCCAGGACAGGGGGTACGAGCAGTACTTC. Translated: CASSQDRGYEQYF.